The following is a TCR beta chain sequence with its context. TCRdb keeps only in-frame clones here, not all; method: immunoSEQ multiplex PCR. The sample lists about 77,000 clones; 88% were seen once. This sample stems from a study of blood T cell repertoires in COVID-19. Sample: peripheral blood. This TCR came from a woman at least 80 years old with acute or convalescent COVID-19.

CDR3 DNA: TGTGCCAGCAGTGAAGAAGCGGGGACGAATCAGCCCCAGCATTTT. Protein product: CASSEEAGTNQPQHF. The rearrangement links TRBV2 to TRBJ1-5, with D tentatively TRBD1 (5 bases). Trimming took off 1 base at V and 4 bases at J, with 11 bases between the two ends. Germline CDR1 reads SNHLY; CDR2 reads FYNNEI. The CDR3 runs to 15 residues. Based on the CDR3 plus reference TRBV2 and TRBJ1-5, the full variable domain is EPEVTQTPSHQVTQMGQEVILRCVPISNHLYFYWYRQILGQKVEFLVSFYNNEISEKSEIFDDQFSVERPDGSNFTLKIRSTKLEDSAMYFCASSEEAGTNQPQHFGDGTRLSIL.